This TCR beta chain was found in a study of human T cells and chemical hapten exposure. Study-level findings and limits: Expanded TCRs made up significantly more big CDR3 similarity clusters than controls did.

Unique molecular identifiers were attached to individual cDNA molecules within the library. In TCRdb, the reads were re-called with MiXCR into one record per CDR3 protein. The repertoire holds 4,400 or so distinct CDR3 sequences, with roughly 50% as singletons. Documented treatment: therapeutic diphenylcyclopropenone sensitization with weekly scalp DPC. The authors extracted total RNA from unfractionated whole blood. Germline CDR1 and CDR2: SEHNR and FQNEAQ (reference sequence). This CDR3 is built from 14 residues. V lost 6 bases, J lost 8 bases, and 9 bases stayed unmatched. On this clonotype: Its antigen is not identified.

The sample in question was whole blood, obtained before DPC sensitization or 2, 6, or about 24 weeks after (not recorded which). The rearrangement uses TRBV7-9 and TRBJ2-1; 8 nucleotides agree with TRBD1. This receptor was taken from an adult with alopecia areata. Some clones in this sample may be carry-over from other donors' samples. This table probably holds off-target reads from a library built for another chain. The CDR3 DNA is TGTGCCAGCAGGGGGGACAGGTCTATAGATGAGCAGTTCTTC. It translates to CASRGDRSIDEQFF.